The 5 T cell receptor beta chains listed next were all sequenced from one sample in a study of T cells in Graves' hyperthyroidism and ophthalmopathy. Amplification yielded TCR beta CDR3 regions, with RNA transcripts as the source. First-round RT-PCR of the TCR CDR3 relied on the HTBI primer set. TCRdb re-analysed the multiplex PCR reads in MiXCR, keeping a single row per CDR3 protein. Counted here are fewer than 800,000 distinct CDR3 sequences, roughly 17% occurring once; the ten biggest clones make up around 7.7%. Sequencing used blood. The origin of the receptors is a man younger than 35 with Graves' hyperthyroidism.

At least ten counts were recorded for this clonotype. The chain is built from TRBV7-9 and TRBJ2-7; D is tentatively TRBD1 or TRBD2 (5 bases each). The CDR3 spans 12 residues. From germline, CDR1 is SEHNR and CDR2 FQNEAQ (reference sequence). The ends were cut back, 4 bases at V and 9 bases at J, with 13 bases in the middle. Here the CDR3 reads CASSSEGPLQYF. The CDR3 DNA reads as TGTGCCAGCAGCTCCGAGGGACCTCTGCAGTACTTC.

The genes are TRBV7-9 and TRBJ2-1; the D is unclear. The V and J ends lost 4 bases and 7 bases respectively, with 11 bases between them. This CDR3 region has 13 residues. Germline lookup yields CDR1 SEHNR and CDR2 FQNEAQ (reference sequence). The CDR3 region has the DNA TGTGCCAGCAGCTCCGAGGTTGGTAATGAGCAGTTCTTC. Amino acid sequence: CASSSEVGNEQFF.

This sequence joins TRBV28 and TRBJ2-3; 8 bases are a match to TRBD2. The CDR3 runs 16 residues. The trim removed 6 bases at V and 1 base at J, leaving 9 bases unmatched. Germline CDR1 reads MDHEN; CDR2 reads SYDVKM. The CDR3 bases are TGTGCCAGCAGCTGGACCGGGGGGGGGGGCACAGATACGCAGTATTTT. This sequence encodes CASSWTGGGGTDTQYF.

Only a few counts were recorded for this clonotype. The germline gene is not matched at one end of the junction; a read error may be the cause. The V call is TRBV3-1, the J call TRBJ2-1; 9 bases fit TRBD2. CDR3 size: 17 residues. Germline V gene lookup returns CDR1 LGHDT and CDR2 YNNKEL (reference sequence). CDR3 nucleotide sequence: TGTGCCAGCAACCAAGATGCGGGAGGGCCATCCAACAATGAGCAGTTCTTC. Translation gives CASNQDAGGPSNNEQFF.

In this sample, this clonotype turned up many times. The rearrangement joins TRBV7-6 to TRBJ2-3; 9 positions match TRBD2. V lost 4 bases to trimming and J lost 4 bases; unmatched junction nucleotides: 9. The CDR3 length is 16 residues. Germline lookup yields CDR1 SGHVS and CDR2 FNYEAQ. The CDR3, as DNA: TGTGCCAGCAGCTCTATAGCGGGAGTTCATGCAGATACGCAGTATTTT. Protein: CASSSIAGVHADTQYF.